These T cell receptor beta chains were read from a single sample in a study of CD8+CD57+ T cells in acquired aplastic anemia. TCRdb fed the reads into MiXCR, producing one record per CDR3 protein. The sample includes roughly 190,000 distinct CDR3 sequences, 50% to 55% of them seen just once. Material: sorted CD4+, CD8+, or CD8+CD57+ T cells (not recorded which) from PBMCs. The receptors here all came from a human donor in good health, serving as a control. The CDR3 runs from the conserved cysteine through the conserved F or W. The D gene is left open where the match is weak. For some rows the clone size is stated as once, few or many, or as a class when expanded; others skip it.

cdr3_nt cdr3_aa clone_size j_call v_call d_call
TGTGCCAGCAGTGAATTGAGTGGAAGAAGGTCCGGGGTCACTGAAGCTTTCTTT CASSELSGRRSGVTEAFF - TRBJ1-1 TRBV25-1 -
TGTGCCAGCCCTAGCTCCGGCGGGGAGCTGTTTTTT CASPSSGGELFF - TRBJ2-2 TRBV19 -
TGTGCCAGCAGGCGGCCGGGACAGGCTCCGCGCGAGCAGTACTTC CASRRPGQAPREQYF - TRBJ2-7 TRBV28 TRBD1
TGCGCCAGCAGCCATGGACAGGGCGGTAACACCATATATTTT CASSHGQGGNTIYF few TRBJ1-3 TRBV5-1 TRBD1
TGCAGTGCTAGAGTGAGCACTAGCACAGATACGCAGTATTTT CSARVSTSTDTQYF - TRBJ2-3 TRBV20-1 -
TGTGCCAGCAGTCCCGCGTATGGTGGTTACTCTGGAAACACCATATATTTT CASSPAYGGYSGNTIYF few TRBJ1-3 TRBV28 -
TGCAGCGTTGAGGGATCGGGGTCTGAAAAACTGTTTTTT CSVEGSGSEKLFF - TRBJ1-4 TRBV29-1 -
TGCAGTGCTGGATCATCCGGGACAGGGGTCTCCTACGAGCAGTACTTC CSAGSSGTGVSYEQYF - TRBJ2-7 TRBV20-1 TRBD1
TGTGCCAGCAGCCACTCCGGACCTGGACAGTATTTT CASSHSGPGQYF - TRBJ2-3 TRBV7-3 -
TGTGCCACGGAACCCGACAGGGGGCCTGGAAACACCATATATTTT CATEPDRGPGNTIYF few TRBJ1-3 TRBV15 TRBD1
TGTGCCACGCTGAGAGACCCCGGGACAATGAAGCAGTTCTTC CATLRDPGTMKQFF - TRBJ2-1 TRBV10-3 -
TGCAGTGCTAGCGGACAGGGGGGGGACTATGGCTACACCTTC CSASGQGGDYGYTF - TRBJ1-2 TRBV20-1 TRBD1
TGCAGTGGGTTCGGGGGGCACACCGGGGAGCTGTTTTTT CSGFGGHTGELFF - TRBJ2-2 TRBV20-1 -
TGTGCCATCAGTGAGACCCAGCGGCGCACAGATACGCAGTATTTT CAISETQRRTDTQYF - TRBJ2-3 TRBV10-3 -
TGTGCCAGCAGCCCCTCCCCTGGGGATGGCTACACCTTC CASSPSPGDGYTF - TRBJ1-2 TRBV7-3 -
TGCAGTGCTAGAGATTCAGGGACAGGGGCCTATGGCTACACCTTC CSARDSGTGAYGYTF - TRBJ1-2 TRBV20-1 TRBD1
TGTGCCATCAGTGGCGGTGAGGATGAAAAACTGTTTTTT CAISGGEDEKLFF - TRBJ1-4 TRBV10-3 -
TGTGCTAGCAGCTTAAATTTTAACACTGAAGCTTTCTTT CASSLNFNTEAFF many TRBJ1-1 TRBV7-7 -